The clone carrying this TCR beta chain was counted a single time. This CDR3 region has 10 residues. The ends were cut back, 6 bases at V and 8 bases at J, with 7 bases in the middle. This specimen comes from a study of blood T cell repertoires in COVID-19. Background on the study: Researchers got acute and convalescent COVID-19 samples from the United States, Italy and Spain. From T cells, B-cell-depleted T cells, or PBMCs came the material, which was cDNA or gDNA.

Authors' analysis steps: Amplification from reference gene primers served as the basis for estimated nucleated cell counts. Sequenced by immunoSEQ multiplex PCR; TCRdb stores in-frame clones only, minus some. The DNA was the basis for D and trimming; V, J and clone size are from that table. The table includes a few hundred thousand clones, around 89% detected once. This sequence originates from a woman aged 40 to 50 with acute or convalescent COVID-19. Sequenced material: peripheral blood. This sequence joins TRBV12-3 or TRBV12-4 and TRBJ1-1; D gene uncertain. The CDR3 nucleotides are TGTGCCAGCAGCATCGGGGAAGCTTTCTTT. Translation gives CASSIGEAFF.